This is a list of T cell receptor beta chains from one sample in a study of tissue T cells after allogeneic stem cell transplantation. Data came from immunoSEQ multiplex PCR; TCRdb stores just in-frame clones and leaves some out. Of some 2,000 clones listed, roughly 80% are singletons. Specimen: ileal tissue, collected at autopsy. The receptors come from a male patient aged 40-70 years with steroid-refractory graft-versus-host disease after an allogeneic stem cell transplant. Some T cells could come from the graft donor. Both conserved end residues are part of each CDR3. A D gene is named only where the DNA matches it firmly. Clone size is not always given. Where it is, it says once, few, many or a class for expanded clones.

TRBJ1-5 | NA | NA | TRBV28 | TGTGCCAGCAGTTTAGCGACAGGCCGTAATCAGCCCCAGCATTTT | CASSLATGRNQPQHF
TRBJ1-4 | NA | NA | TRBV5-1 | TGCGCCAGCAGCCGCGGGGGGGCGGAGGGTGAAAAACTGTTTTTT | CASSRGGAEGEKLFF
TRBJ2-7 | TRBD2 | NA | TRBV29-1 | TGCAGCGTTGGCCGGGAGGACTACGAGCAGTACTTC | CSVGREDYEQYF
TRBJ1-1 | TRBD1 | NA | TRBV12-3/TRBV12-4 | TGTGCCAGCAGTCATGGACAGGGGACTGAAGCTTTCTTT | CASSHGQGTEAFF
TRBJ2-1 | NA | NA | TRBV9 | TGTGCCAGCGGACTGTCGGGGGCAGCCAATGAGCAGTTCTTC | CASGLSGAANEQFF
TRBJ2-5 | TRBD2 | NA | TRBV27 | TGTGCCAGCAGCCGGGGGGTCCAAGAGACCCAGTACTTC | CASSRGVQETQYF
TRBJ2-7 | NA | few | TRBV29-1 | TGCAGCGTTGTCCAGGAGCGCGAGCAGTACTTC | CSVVQEREQYF
TRBJ2-2 | NA | once | TRBV6-4 | TGTGCCAGCAGTGCAAAGAACACCGGGGAGCTGTTTTTT | CASSAKNTGELFF
TRBJ1-3 | NA | NA | TRBV27 | TGTGCCAGCAGTCTCAACCGGGACTCTGGAAACACCATATATTTT | CASSLNRDSGNTIYF
TRBJ1-4 | NA | NA | TRBV14 | TGTGCCAGCAGCCAAGATTTACGTGGACAGCTAAAACTGTTTTTT | CASSQDLRGQLKLFF
TRBJ1-2 | NA | large | TRBV28 | TGTGCCAGCAGTTTCCAGGGGACCAGGATCTATGGCTACACCTTC | CASSFQGTRIYGYTF
TRBJ2-5 | TRBD2 | NA | TRBV18 | TGTGCCAGCTCACCTCGGAGGCGGGGGGCCGATGAGACCCAGTACTTC | CASSPRRRGADETQYF
TRBJ1-4 | NA | NA | TRBV6-5 | TGTGCCACCCAACGGGGGCAGGAGGAAAAACTGTTTTTT | CATQRGQEEKLFF
TRBJ1-6 | TRBD1 | NA | TRBV5-4 | TGTGCCAGCAGCCCCTTGGGGCCGACCCAGGGGGCAAATTCACCCCTCCACTTT | CASSPLGPTQGANSPLHF
TRBJ2-1 | NA | NA | TRBV20-1 | TGCAGTGCTAGTTCCGGGAAACTCAATGAGCAGTTCTTC | CSASSGKLNEQFF
TRBJ1-2 | TRBD1 | NA | TRBV6-2/TRBV6-3 | TGTGCCAGCAGTTACGCCGGGACAGGCTATGGCTACACCTTC | CASSYAGTGYGYTF
TRBJ2-1 | NA | few | TRBV6-2/TRBV6-3 | TGTGCCAGCAGTTACCCCCTCAGTGAGCAGTTCTTC | CASSYPLSEQFF
TRBJ2-2 | NA | NA | TRBV21-1 | TGTGCCAGCAGCAAAAGCGACTCCAGCGGGGGGCGAAACACCGGGGAGCTGTTTTTT | CASSKSDSSGGRNTGELFF
TRBJ2-5 | TRBD1 | NA | TRBV2 | TGTGCCAGCAGGAGGGGGCCAGAGGAGACCCAGTACTTC | CASRRGPEETQYF
TRBJ2-7 | NA | NA | TRBV18 | TGTGCCAGCTCACCATCGAGACGCGACGAGCAGTACTTC | CASSPSRRDEQYF
TRBJ1-6 | TRBD1 | NA | TRBV5-4 | TGTGCCAGCAGCCCATCCGGGGACAGGGTTAATTCACCCCTCCACTTT | CASSPSGDRVNSPLHF
TRBJ2-7 | NA | NA | TRBV7-2 | TGTGCCAGCAGCTTAGCCAGATTATCCTACGAGCAGTACTTC | CASSLARLSYEQYF
TRBJ2-7 | NA | NA | TRBV6-5 | TGTGCCAGCAGGGCAGACTCGAACTACGAGCAGTACTTC | CASRADSNYEQYF
TRBJ2-5 | NA | few | TRBV11-2 | TGTGCCAGCAGCTTAACTACGCAAGAGACCCAGTACTTC | CASSLTTQETQYF
TRBJ2-7 | TRBD1 | NA | TRBV27 | TGTGCCAGTAAAACCGGGACAGGTTTACCCTACGAGCAGTACTTC | CASKTGTGLPYEQYF
TRBJ1-1 | NA | NA | TRBV4-3 | TGCGCCAGCAGCCAAGCTTCCCGGACAGCCACTGAAGCTTTCTTT | CASSQASRTATEAFF
TRBJ1-1 | NA | once | TRBV11-2 | TGTGCCACTTACCGGGGGGTGGACACTGAAGCTTTCTTT | CATYRGVDTEAFF
TRBJ2-1 | TRBD2 | few | TRBV24-1 | TGTGCCACCAGTGATTCAAGCGGGGGGGCCTCAAATGAGCAGTTCTTC | CATSDSSGGASNEQFF
TRBJ2-2 | NA | NA | TRBV30 | TGTGCCTGGAGTGTACGGGACACCGGGGAGCTGTTTTTT | CAWSVRDTGELFF
TRBJ2-7 | NA | NA | TRBV7-2 | TGTGCCAGCAGCCCCGGATCAGTTTTAGGCGAGCAGTACTTC | CASSPGSVLGEQYF
TRBJ1-1 | NA | NA | TRBV4-3 | TGCGCCAGCAGCCAATCAAGGGGGGTTTCAAGCACTGAAGCTTTCTTT | CASSQSRGVSSTEAFF
TRBJ1-1 | TRBD1 | NA | TRBV10-1 | TGCGCCAGCAGCCGGGACAGTTCGAACACTGAAGCTTTCTTT | CASSRDSSNTEAFF
TRBJ1-2 | NA | NA | TRBV28 | TGTGCCAGCAGTTTATCTGCCTTATCCCACACCTTC | CASSLSALSHTF
TRBJ2-5 | TRBD1 | NA | TRBV5-1 | TGCGCCAGCAGCTTCCGGACAGGGGGCCAAGAGACCCAGTACTTC | CASSFRTGGQETQYF
TRBJ2-4 | NA | NA | TRBV5-6 | TGTGCCAGCAGCTCGACCGGGACACCTTGGGACATTCAGTACTTC | CASSSTGTPWDIQYF
TRBJ1-2 | TRBD1 | NA | TRBV27 | TGTGCCAGCACCGACAGGGGCCACTATGGCTACACCTTC | CASTDRGHYGYTF
TRBJ2-3 | TRBD2 | NA | TRBV30 | TGTGCCTGGAGGCCGGGGGGTCCGGCGGGGGATACGCAGTATTTT | CAWRPGGPAGDTQYF
TRBJ2-5 | NA | NA | TRBV6-5 | TGTGCCAGCAGTTGGGGTCCAGGGAACCAAGAGACCCAGTACTTC | CASSWGPGNQETQYF
TRBJ1-6 | TRBD1 | few | TRBV5-1 | TGCGCCAGCAGCAAAGGACAGGACACGTATAATTCACCCCTCCACTTT | CASSKGQDTYNSPLHF
TRBJ2-1 | NA | NA | TRBV10-2 | TGCGCCAGCAGTGTTAGTAACAATGAGCAGTTCTTC | CASSVSNNEQFF
TRBJ1-1 | TRBD1 | NA | TRBV5-1 | TGCGCCAGCAGAGGACAGGGGGCAAACACTGAAGCTTTCTTT | CASRGQGANTEAFF
TRBJ1-1 | TRBD1 | few | TRBV28 | TGTGCCAGCAGCGGACAGGGGGGCGCGGGCACTGAAGCTTTCTTT | CASSGQGGAGTEAFF
TRBJ2-4 | NA | NA | TRBV9 | TGTGCCAGCAGCGTAGCCCCAAGCGGAAACATTCAGTACTTC | CASSVAPSGNIQYF
TRBJ2-3 | TRBD2 | NA | TRBV4-1 | TGCGCCAGCAGCCCGCGGGAGGACGGGCGGACAGATACGCAGTATTTT | CASSPREDGRTDTQYF
TRBJ1-4 | TRBD1 | NA | TRBV18 | TGTGCCAGCTCACCTGTCCCGGGACAGGCAACTAATGAAAAACTGTTTTTT | CASSPVPGQATNEKLFF
TRBJ2-3 | TRBD2 | NA | TRBV14 | TGTGCCAGCAGCACATGGACTAGCGGGCGCTCCACAGATACGCAGTATTTT | CASSTWTSGRSTDTQYF
TRBJ2-1 | NA | few | TRBV11-3 | TGTGCCAGCAGCTTAGAGCAGGGTGGTTGGAATGAGCAGTTCTTC | CASSLEQGGWNEQFF
TRBJ1-1 | NA | NA | TRBV12-3/TRBV12-4 | TGTGCCAGCAGTGGACAGTTGGGTGAAGCTTTCTTT | CASSGQLGEAFF
TRBJ2-5 | TRBD1 | NA | TRBV7-3 | TGTGCCAGCAGCTCCGACAGGGGAGAGACCCAGTACTTC | CASSSDRGETQYF
TRBJ2-2 | NA | few | TRBV6-5 | TGTGCCAGCAGCTGGGGACAGAACACCGGGGAGCTGTTTTTT | CASSWGQNTGELFF
TRBJ1-1 | NA | NA | TRBV5-1 | TGCGCCAGCAGGGAGGGGGGGATGAACACTGAAGCTTTCTTT | CASREGGMNTEAFF
TRBJ2-2 | TRBD2 | NA | TRBV2 | TGTGCCAGCAGGGGACTAGCGGGGGGCGGCACCGGGGAGCTGTTTTTT | CASRGLAGGGTGELFF
TRBJ2-1 | NA | few | TRBV18 | TGTGCCAGCTCATACGGACATCCCGCGGGGACTGAGCAGTTCTTC | CASSYGHPAGTEQFF